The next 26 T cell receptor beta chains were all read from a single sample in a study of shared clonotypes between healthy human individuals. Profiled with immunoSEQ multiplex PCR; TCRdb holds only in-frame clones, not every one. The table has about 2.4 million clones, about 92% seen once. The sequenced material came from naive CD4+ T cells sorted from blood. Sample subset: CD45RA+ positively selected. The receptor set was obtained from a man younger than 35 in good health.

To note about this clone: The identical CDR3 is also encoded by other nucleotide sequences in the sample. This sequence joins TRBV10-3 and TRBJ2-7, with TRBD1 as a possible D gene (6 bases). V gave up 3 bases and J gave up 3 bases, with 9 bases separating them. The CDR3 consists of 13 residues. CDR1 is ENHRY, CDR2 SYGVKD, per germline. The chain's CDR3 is CAISDGGFYEQYF. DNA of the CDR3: TGTGCCATCAGTGATGGGGGCTTCTACGAGCAGTACTTC.

The CDR3 DNA follows: TGCGCCAGCAGCTTGGGGAGCGGGGGGATCGACGAGCAGTACTTC. Translating it yields CASSLGSGGIDEQYF. The chain joins TRBV5-1 to TRBJ2-7; 9 bases are a match to TRBD2. Germline V lookup: CDR1 SGHRS, CDR2 YFSETQ. V trimming: 0 bases; J trimming: 5 bases; junction bases outside the gene matches: 6. This CDR3 has 15 amino acids.

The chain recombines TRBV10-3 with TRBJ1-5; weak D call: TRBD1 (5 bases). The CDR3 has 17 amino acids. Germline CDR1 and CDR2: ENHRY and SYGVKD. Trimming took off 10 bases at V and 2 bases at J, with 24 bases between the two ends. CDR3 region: CATPAGQLDKCNQPQHF. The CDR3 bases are TGTGCCACCCCAGCGGGGCAGCTGGATAAGTGCAATCAGCCCCAGCATTTT.

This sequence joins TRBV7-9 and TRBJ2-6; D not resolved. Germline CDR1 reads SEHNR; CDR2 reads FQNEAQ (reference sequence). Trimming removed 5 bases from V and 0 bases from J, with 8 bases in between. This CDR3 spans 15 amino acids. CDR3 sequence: CASSRRYSGANVLTF. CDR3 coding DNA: TGTGCCAGCAGCCGGCGGTACTCTGGGGCCAACGTCCTGACTTTC.

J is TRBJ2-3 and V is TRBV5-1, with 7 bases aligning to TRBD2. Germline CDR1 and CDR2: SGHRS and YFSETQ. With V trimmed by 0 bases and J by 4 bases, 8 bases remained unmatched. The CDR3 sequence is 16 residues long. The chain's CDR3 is CASSLGLATYADTQYF. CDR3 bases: TGCGCCAGCAGCTTGGGACTAGCTACCTACGCAGATACGCAGTATTTT. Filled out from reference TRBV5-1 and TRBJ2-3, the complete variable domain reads KAGVTQTPRYLIKTRGQQVTLSCSPISGHRSVSWYQQTPGQGLQFLFEYFSETQRNKGNFPGRFSGRQFSNSRSEMNVSTLELGDSALYLCASSLGLATYADTQYFGPGTRLTVL.

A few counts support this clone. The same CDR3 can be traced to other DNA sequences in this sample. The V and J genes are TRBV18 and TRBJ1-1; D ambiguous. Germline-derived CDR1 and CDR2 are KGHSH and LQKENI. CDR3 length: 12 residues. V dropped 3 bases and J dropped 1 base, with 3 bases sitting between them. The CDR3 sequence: CASSPPNTEAFF. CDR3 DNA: TGTGCCAGCTCACCGCCGAACACTGAAGCTTTCTTT.

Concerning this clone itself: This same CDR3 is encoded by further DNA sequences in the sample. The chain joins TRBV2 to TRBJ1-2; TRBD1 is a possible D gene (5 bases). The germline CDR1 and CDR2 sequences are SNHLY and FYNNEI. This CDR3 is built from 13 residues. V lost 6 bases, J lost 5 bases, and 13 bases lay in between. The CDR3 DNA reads TGTGCCAGCAGGGCCGGGACGGCTTATGGCTACACCTTC. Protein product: CASRAGTAYGYTF.

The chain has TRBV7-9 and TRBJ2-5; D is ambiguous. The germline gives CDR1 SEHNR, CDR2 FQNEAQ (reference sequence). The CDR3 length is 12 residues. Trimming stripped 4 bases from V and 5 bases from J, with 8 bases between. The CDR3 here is CASSSEGETQYF. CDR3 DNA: TGTGCCAGCAGCTCGGAAGGGGAGACCCAGTACTTC.

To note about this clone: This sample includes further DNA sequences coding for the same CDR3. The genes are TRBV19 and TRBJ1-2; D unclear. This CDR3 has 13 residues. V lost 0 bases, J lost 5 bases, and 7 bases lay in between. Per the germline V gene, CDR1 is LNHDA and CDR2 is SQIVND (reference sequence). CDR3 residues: CASSIERGYGYTF. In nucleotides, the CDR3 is TGTGCCAGTAGTATAGAACGGGGTTATGGCTACACCTTC.

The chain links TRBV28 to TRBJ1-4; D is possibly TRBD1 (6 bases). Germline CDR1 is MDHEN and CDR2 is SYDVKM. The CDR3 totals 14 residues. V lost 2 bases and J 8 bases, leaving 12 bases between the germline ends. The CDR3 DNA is TGTGCCAGCAGTTTACAGTTAAGGGGGGAAAAACTGTTTTTT. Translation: CASSLQLRGEKLFF.

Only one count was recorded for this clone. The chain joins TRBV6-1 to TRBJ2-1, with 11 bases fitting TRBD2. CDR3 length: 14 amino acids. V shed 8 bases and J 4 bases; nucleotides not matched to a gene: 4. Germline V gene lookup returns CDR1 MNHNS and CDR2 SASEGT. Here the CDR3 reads CASAPSGGYNEQFF. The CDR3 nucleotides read TGTGCCAGCGCCCCTAGCGGGGGGTACAATGAGCAGTTCTTC.

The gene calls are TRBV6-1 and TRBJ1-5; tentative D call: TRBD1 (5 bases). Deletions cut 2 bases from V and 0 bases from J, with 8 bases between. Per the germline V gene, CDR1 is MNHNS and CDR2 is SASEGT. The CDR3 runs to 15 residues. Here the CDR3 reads CASSERGNSNQPQHF. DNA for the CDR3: TGTGCCAGCAGTGAAAGGGGAAATAGCAATCAGCCCCAGCATTTT.

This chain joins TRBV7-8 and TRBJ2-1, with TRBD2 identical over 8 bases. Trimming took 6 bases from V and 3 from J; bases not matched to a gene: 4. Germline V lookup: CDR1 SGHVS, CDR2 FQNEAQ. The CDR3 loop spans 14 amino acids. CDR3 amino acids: CASRPGGGYNEQFF. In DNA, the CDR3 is TGTGCCAGCAGGCCCGGGGGGGGCTACAATGAGCAGTTCTTC.

In DNA form, the CDR3 reads TGTGCCAGCAGCCCGACAGGGCTTGGCTACACCTTC. Amino acid sequence: CASSPTGLGYTF. This chain uses TRBV9 with TRBJ1-2, with 7 bases aligning to TRBD1. The germline CDR1 and CDR2 sequences are SGDLS and YYNGEE. The V segment lost 4 bases and the J segment 7 bases; nucleotides outside the gene matches: 4. The CDR3 length is 12 residues.

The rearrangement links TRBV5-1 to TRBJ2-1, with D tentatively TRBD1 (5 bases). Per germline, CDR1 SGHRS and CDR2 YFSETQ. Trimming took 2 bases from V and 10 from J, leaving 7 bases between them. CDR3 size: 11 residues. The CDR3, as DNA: TGCGCCAGCAGCTTACAGGAAGAGCAGTTCTTC. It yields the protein CASSLQEEQFF.

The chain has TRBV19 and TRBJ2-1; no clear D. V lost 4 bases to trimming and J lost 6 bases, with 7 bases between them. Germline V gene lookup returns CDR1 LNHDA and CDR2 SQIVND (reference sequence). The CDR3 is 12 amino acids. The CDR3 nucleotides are TGTGCCAGTAGTACGCGCGTCAATGAGCAGTTCTTC. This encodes CASSTRVNEQFF.

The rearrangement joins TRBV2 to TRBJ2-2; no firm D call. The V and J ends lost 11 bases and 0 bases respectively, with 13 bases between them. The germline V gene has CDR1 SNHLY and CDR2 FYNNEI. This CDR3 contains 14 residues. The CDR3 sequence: CARARTANTGELFF. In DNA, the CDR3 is TGTGCCCGGGCACGGACCGCGAACACCGGGGAGCTGTTTTTT. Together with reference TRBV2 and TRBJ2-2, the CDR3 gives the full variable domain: EPEVTQTPSHQVTQMGQEVILRCVPISNHLYFYWYRQILGQKVEFLVSFYNNEISEKSEIFDDQFSVERPDGSNFTLKIRSTKLEDSAMYFCARARTANTGELFFGEGSRLTVL.

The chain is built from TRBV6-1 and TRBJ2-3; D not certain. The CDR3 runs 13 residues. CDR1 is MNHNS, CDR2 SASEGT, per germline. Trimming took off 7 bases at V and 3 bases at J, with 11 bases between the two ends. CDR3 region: CASNLLVTDTQYF. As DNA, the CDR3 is TGTGCCAGCAACCTACTGGTTACAGATACGCAGTATTTT.

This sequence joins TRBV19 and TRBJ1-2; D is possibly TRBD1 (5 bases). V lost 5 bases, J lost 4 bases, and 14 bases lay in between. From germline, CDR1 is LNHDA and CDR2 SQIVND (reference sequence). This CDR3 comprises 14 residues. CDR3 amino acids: CASSRVGGAYGYTF. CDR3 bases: TGTGCCAGTAGTCGGGTCGGAGGGGCCTATGGCTACACCTTC.

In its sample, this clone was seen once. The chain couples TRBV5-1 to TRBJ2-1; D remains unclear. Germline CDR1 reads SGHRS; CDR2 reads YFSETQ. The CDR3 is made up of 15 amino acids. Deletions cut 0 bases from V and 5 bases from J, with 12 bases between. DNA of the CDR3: TGCGCCAGCAGCTTGGACCACAGCAACCACAATGAGCAGTTCTTC. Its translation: CASSLDHSNHNEQFF.

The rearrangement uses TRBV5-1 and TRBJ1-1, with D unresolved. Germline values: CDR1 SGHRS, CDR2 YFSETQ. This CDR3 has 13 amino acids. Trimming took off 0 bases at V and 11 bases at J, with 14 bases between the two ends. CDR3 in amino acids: CASSLASEAQAFF. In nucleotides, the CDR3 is TGCGCCAGCAGCTTGGCATCGGAAGCCCAGGCTTTCTTT.

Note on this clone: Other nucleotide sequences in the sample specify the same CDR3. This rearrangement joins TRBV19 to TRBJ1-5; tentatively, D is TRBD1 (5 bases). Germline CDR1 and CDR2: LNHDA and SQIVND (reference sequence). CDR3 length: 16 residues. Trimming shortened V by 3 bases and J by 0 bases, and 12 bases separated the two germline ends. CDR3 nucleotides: TGTGCCAGTAGTATCAGCGGGACCCTTAGCAATCAGCCCCAGCATTTT. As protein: CASSISGTLSNQPQHF.

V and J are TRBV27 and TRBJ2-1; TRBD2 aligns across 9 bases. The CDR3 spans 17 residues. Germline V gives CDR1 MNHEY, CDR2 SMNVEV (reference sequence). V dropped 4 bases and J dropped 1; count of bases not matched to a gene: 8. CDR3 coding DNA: TGTGCCAGCAGTTCCTATTCGCTAGCGGGATCCTACAATGAGCAGTTCTTC. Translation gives CASSSYSLAGSYNEQFF.

The CDR3 is CASSITAQEQFF. CDR3 coding DNA: TGTGCCAGTAGTATAACTGCCCAGGAGCAGTTCTTC. This chain links TRBV19 with TRBJ2-1; D gene unclear. With 2 bases removed from V and 10 bases from J, the gap between germline ends came to 9 bases. CDR1 is LNHDA, CDR2 SQIVND, per germline (reference sequence). The CDR3 runs to 12 residues.

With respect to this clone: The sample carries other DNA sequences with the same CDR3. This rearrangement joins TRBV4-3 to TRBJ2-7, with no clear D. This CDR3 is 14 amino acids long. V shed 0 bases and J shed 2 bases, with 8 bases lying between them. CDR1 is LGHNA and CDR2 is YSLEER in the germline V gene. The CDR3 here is CASSQESGPYEQYF. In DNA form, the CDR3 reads TGCGCCAGCAGCCAAGAATCCGGACCCTACGAGCAGTACTTC.

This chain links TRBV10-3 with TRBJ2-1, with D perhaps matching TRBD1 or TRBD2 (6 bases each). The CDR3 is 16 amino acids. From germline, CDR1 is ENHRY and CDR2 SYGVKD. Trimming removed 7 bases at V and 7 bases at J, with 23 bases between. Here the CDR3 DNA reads TGTGCCATCAAAGGAGGGGGGACCGGAGTGGAGAATGAGCAGTTCTTC. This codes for CAIKGGGTGVENEQFF.